This record looks at one TCR beta chain sequence and its context. Germline lookup yields CDR1 LGHDT and CDR2 YNNKEL (reference sequence). Deletions cut 2 bases from V and 6 bases from J, with 7 bases between. CDR3 length: 12 amino acids. The sample originates from a study of blood T cell repertoires in COVID-19. Study summary: Material from acute and convalescent COVID-19 was sourced from the United States, Italy and Spain. The analysed material was cDNA or gDNA that came from T cells, B-cell-depleted T cells, or PBMCs.

As handled by the study authors: Quantification of nucleated cells was approximated via reference gene primer amplification. Only in-frame clones appear in the TCRdb table, and some are missing; sequencing was by immunoSEQ multiplex PCR. The V and J calls and the clone size are those of that table, but D and trimming were determined from the DNA. Of 350,000 or so clones in the sample, around 88% were seen once. Sequencing used peripheral blood. This chain links TRBV3-1 (or the pseudogene TRBV3-2) with TRBJ1-2; D is unresolved. This TCR was sampled from a man aged 30 to 45 with active or convalescent COVID-19. The CDR3 DNA reads TGTGCCAGCAGCCAAACAGTGGATGGCTACACCTTC. This encodes CASSQTVDGYTF.